The 10 T cell receptor beta chains presented below share a single source sample, sequenced in a study of beta chain features in type 1 diabetes. Expressed TCRB transcripts were sequenced, since all the RNA that had been isolated was reverse transcribed. The assay was immunoSEQ multiplex PCR, and TCRdb's table has in-frame clones only and misses some. The repertoire holds fewer than 15,000 clones, with 40% to 55% as singletons. The sample taken for sequencing was stem cell memory CD4+ T cells from blood. The receptor set was obtained from a man between 18 and 35 years old in good health.

The chain uses TRBV7-2 and TRBJ2-7, with 10 bases aligning to TRBD2. J was trimmed by 3 bases and V by 6 bases; bases with no gene match: 5. Per germline, CDR1 SGHTA and CDR2 FQGNSA. The CDR3 is 14 residues long. The CDR3 DNA reads TGTGCCAGCAGACGGACTAGCGGAGACTACGAGCAGTACTTC. As protein: CASRRTSGDYEQYF.

This clone was found once. The genes are TRBV30 and TRBJ2-2, with D perhaps TRBD2 (5 bases). The V and J ends lost 3 bases and 3 bases respectively, with 17 bases between them. CDR1 is GTSNPN and CDR2 is SVGIG in the germline V gene (reference sequence). The CDR3 totals 16 residues. The CDR3 protein is CAWSRNRGMDTGELFF. The CDR3 nucleotides are TGTGCCTGGAGCAGAAATCGGGGAATGGACACCGGGGAGCTGTTTTTT.

V and J are TRBV10-1 and TRBJ2-7; 10 bases align to TRBD1. Germline CDR1 and CDR2: WNHNN and SYGVQD (reference sequence). This CDR3 has 13 amino acids. Trimming removed 11 bases from V and 5 bases from J; junction bases left unmatched: 9. The CDR3 sequence is CARRRDRGHEQYF. In DNA, the CDR3 is TGCGCCCGACGTCGGGACAGGGGACACGAGCAGTACTTC.

This chain joins TRBV7-2 and TRBJ2-5; 9 nucleotides align to TRBD1. Germline lookup yields CDR1 SGHTA and CDR2 FQGNSA. This CDR3 comprises 15 residues. V shed 5 bases and J 4 bases; nucleotides not matched to a gene: 8. CDR3 nucleotides: TGTGCCAGCAGCGCACAGGGGGCATTTGGAGAGACCCAGTACTTC. It encodes CASSAQGAFGETQYF.

This sequence joins TRBV7-2 and TRBJ1-6; D perhaps matches TRBD1 (5 bases). CDR1 is SGHTA and CDR2 is FQGNSA in the germline V gene. V lost 5 bases, J lost 9 bases, and 20 bases lay in between. There are 16 residues in the CDR3. DNA of the CDR3: TGTGCCAGCAGCCTGACAGTCCCGCGGGGTGGTTCACCCCTCCACTTT. This translates into CASSLTVPRGGSPLHF.

This clone was detected a few times. The chain links TRBV4-3 to TRBJ1-1; D remains unclear. CDR1 and CDR2 from the germline V gene are LGHNA and YSLEER. CDR3 size: 15 residues. The V end lost 3 bases, the J end lost 4 bases, and 15 bases lay between the germline ends. The CDR3 coding sequence is TGCGCCAGCAGCCAGCTCGGGAGCCGGGCCACTGAAGCTTTCTTT. Translated: CASSQLGSRATEAFF.

There are a few counts of this clone. This sequence joins TRBV23-1 and TRBJ1-5; 9 nucleotides align to TRBD1. TRBV23-1 qualifies as an ORF whose function is uncertain. The V gene end was trimmed by 1 base and the J gene end by 2 bases; junction bases not matched to a gene: 3. The length of the CDR3 is 16 residues. CDR3 nucleotides: TGCGCCAGCAGTCAATTGTGGGACAGGGGCAATCAGCCCCAGCATTTT. Translation: CASSQLWDRGNQPQHF.

This clone was found a few times. The chain joins TRBV7-2 to TRBJ2-5; D uncertain. This CDR3 comprises 14 residues. The germline CDR1 and CDR2 sequences are SGHTA and FQGNSA. V lost 5 bases, J lost 2 bases, and 12 bases lay in between. In DNA form, the CDR3 reads TGTGCCAGCAGCCCGAGTCGCACGCAAGAGACCCAGTACTTC. This encodes CASSPSRTQETQYF.

This clone was found a few times. This rearrangement joins TRBV5-1 to TRBJ2-2, with D possibly TRBD1 on 6 matching bases. The germline V gene has CDR1 SGHRS and CDR2 YFSETQ. The CDR3 covers 16 residues. V lost 4 bases, J lost 0 bases, and 13 bases lay in between. The CDR3 DNA reads as TGCGCCAGCAGCCTTCGACAGGTGACGAACACCGGGGAGCTGTTTTTT. This gives the protein CASSLRQVTNTGELFF.

The rearrangement joins TRBV5-1 to TRBJ1-5; D might be TRBD1 (5 bases). From germline, CDR1 is SGHRS and CDR2 YFSETQ. This CDR3 region has 15 residues. The V end lost 0 bases, the J end lost 0 bases, and 7 bases lay between the germline ends. CDR3 sequence (DNA): TGCGCCAGCAGCTTGGACAGGAATAGCAATCAGCCCCAGCATTTT. Its translation: CASSLDRNSNQPQHF.